In this sample, the clone carrying this T cell receptor beta chain turned up many times. TCRdb independently ran MiXCR on the PCR reads; one entry per CDR3 protein. The sample carries 300,000 to 400,000 distinct CDR3 sequences, roughly 23% recorded once. The data were taken from a study of molecular identifiers for immune sequencing clone quantification. The sample consisted of naive CD8+ T cells from blood, with Jurkat cell RNA spiked in. Sample subset: FACS-sorted CD8+CD4-CCR7+CD45RA+ naive T cells. The sequence was collected from a human donor in good health. Some libraries in this study had Jurkat cell RNA spiked in.

This CDR3 reads CASSYLTGGRDEQYF. As DNA, the CDR3 is TGTGCCAGCAGTTACTTGACGGGAGGTAGGGACGAGCAGTACTTC. The chain combines TRBV6-5 with TRBJ2-7; TRBD2 aligns across 7 bases. The ends lost 1 base at V and 5 bases at J; junction bases unmatched: 8. This CDR3 is 15 amino acids long. Germline V lookup: CDR1 MNHEY, CDR2 SVGAGI.